The 20 T cell receptor beta chains reported below all come from one sample, sequenced in a study of blood T cell repertoires in COVID-19 (dated by TCRdb to the early 2020s). Receptor amplification or capture employed the immunoSEQ multiplex PCR assay. What TCRdb holds here is the immuneACCESS table cut down to in-frame rearrangements. Part of the clones is not present; checked against another copy, under half of the missing clones reflect an unresolved V gene, and the others are unexplained. For this sample the table gives about 190,000 clones, of which around 90% were detected only once. The ten largest clones capture 6.7% of the sample. Sequenced: peripheral blood. The receptors come from a man between 40 and 49 years old with acute or convalescent COVID-19.

This chain connects TRBV6-1 to TRBJ1-1; 7 positions agree with TRBD1. Germline V gene sequence: CDR1 MNHNS, CDR2 SASEGT. The CDR3 has 18 amino acids. J lost 2 bases, V lost 2 bases, and 14 bases had no gene match. The CDR3 loop reads CASSESSYDRVENTEAFF. The CDR3 nucleotides read TGTGCCAGCAGTGAAAGCTCTTATGACAGGGTCGAAAACACTGAAGCTTTCTTT.

This clone was recorded once. The chain carries TRBV25-1 and TRBJ1-1; unclear D gene. V was cut by 0 bases and J by 3 bases, with 11 bases left in between. This CDR3 is 15 amino acids long. Germline V gives CDR1 MGHDK, CDR2 SYGVNS. This chain's CDR3 is CASSEYGREDTEAFF. The CDR3 nucleotides read TGTGCCAGCAGTGAATATGGGAGAGAGGACACTGAAGCTTTCTTT.

This rearrangement joins TRBV18 to TRBJ2-5; 7 bases are a match to TRBD2. Germline assignment: CDR1 KGHSH and CDR2 LQKENI. This CDR3 has 15 amino acids. The J segment lost 5 bases and the V segment lost 3 bases, leaving 9 bases of the junction unmatched. CDR3 sequence (DNA): TGTGCCAGCTCACCGGGGACTATACAACGGGAGACCCAGTACTTC. This gives the protein CASSPGTIQRETQYF. Variable domain in full (rest from reference TRBV18 and TRBJ2-5): NAGVMQNPRHLVRRRGQEARLRCSPMKGHSHVYWYRQLPEEGLKFMVYLQKENIIDESGMPKERFSAEFPKEGPSILRIQQVVRGDSAAYFCASSPGTIQRETQYFGPGTRLLVL.

V is TRBV28 and J is TRBJ1-3; D gene unclear. The CDR3 extends over 15 amino acids. Between the trimmed V and J ends, which lost 2 bases and 1 base, there was a span of 9 bases. Germline assignment: CDR1 MDHEN and CDR2 SYDVKM. The CDR3 DNA reads as TGTGCCAGCAGTTTAGGGAGTAGGTCTGGAAACACCATATATTTT. It is translated as CASSLGSRSGNTIYF.

V usage is TRBV4-1 and J usage is TRBJ1-2; 8 positions match TRBD1. The CDR3 runs 16 residues. Germline V gene data show CDR1 as MGHRA and CDR2 as YSYEKL. V trimming: 1 base; J trimming: 5 bases; junction bases outside the gene matches: 9. The CDR3 bases are TGCGCCAGCAGCCAAGTCTCCCGGGGACAGGAGTATGGCTACACCTTC. Translation gives CASSQVSRGQEYGYTF.

V usage is TRBV29-1 and J usage is TRBJ1-5, with 8 bases aligning to TRBD1. The CDR3 consists of 13 residues. CDR1 is SQVTM and CDR2 is ANQGSEA in the germline V gene. Losses at the gene ends were 6 bases for V and 5 bases for J; bases not matched to a gene: 6. The chain's CDR3 is CSVATGGDQPQHF. DNA for the CDR3: TGCAGCGTAGCCACAGGGGGGGATCAGCCCCAGCATTTT.

The CDR3 reads CASSLAPGTGNGYTF. The CDR3 DNA follows: TGTGCCAGCAGCTTAGCACCCGGGACAGGGAACGGCTACACCTTC. V and J are TRBV7-9 and TRBJ1-2, with TRBD1 matching 9 bases. Germline CDR1 and CDR2: SEHNR and FQNEAQ (reference sequence). CDR3 size: 15 residues. With V trimmed by 0 bases and J by 8 bases, 7 bases remained unmatched.

V and J are TRBV7-9 and TRBJ1-4; D gene unclear. Germline V gives CDR1 SEHNR, CDR2 FQNEAQ (reference sequence). The CDR3 sequence is 14 residues long. Trimming cost V 7 bases and J 5 bases, with 14 bases left between them. Here the CDR3 DNA reads TGTGCCAGCACCAAGGATAGCCGGAATGAAAAACTGTTTTTT. Amino acid sequence: CASTKDSRNEKLFF.

This clone was counted only a few times. This chain joins TRBV7-8 and TRBJ1-5; D is undetermined. Deletions cut 1 base from V and 0 bases from J, with 13 bases between. Germline assignment: CDR1 SGHVS and CDR2 FQNEAQ. The CDR3 runs to 17 residues. The CDR3 sequence: CASSLDSAGFSNQPQHF. As DNA, the CDR3 is TGTGCCAGCAGCTTAGATTCTGCGGGATTTAGCAATCAGCCCCAGCATTTT.

This clone was recorded once. V usage is TRBV5-1 and J usage is TRBJ2-3, with D possibly TRBD2 on 5 matching bases. There are 13 residues in the CDR3. Per germline, CDR1 SGHRS and CDR2 YFSETQ. Trimming took off 6 bases at V and 5 bases at J, with 13 bases between the two ends. This chain's CDR3 is CASNRGSQDTQYF. DNA of the CDR3: TGCGCCAGCAACCGGGGTTCCCAAGATACGCAGTATTTT.

The rearrangement links TRBV11-2 to TRBJ2-5; 7 bases align to TRBD2. V was pared by 4 bases and J by 5 bases, with 10 bases of the junction left unmatched. The germline V gene encodes CDR1 SGHAT and CDR2 FQNNGV. This CDR3 comprises 15 residues. The CDR3 loop reads CASSSGTTSSETQYF. The CDR3 DNA is TGTGCCAGCAGCTCCGGGACTACCAGCTCGGAGACCCAGTACTTC. The full variable domain, in which reference TRBV11-2 and TRBJ2-5 provide the parts outside the CDR3, is EAGVAQSPRYKIIEKRQSVAFWCNPISGHATLYWYQQILGQGPKLLIQFQNNGVVDDSQLPKDRFSAERLKGVDSTLKIQPAKLEDSAVYLCASSSGTTSSETQYFGPGTRLLVL.

This chain uses TRBV7-8 with TRBJ1-2; D not resolved. In germline, CDR1 is SGHVS, CDR2 FQNEAQ. This CDR3 has 17 amino acids. The ends were cut back, 2 bases at V and 8 bases at J, with 24 bases in the middle. CDR3 bases: TGTGCCAGCAGCTTAAAAGGTGGTGTGGCCGCCGGGATGGGCTACACCTTC. Its protein product is CASSLKGGVAAGMGYTF.

V is TRBV5-1 and J is TRBJ2-1, with 14 bases fitting TRBD2. Trimming at V came to 2 bases and at J to 4 bases, leaving 8 bases not matched to a gene. The CDR3 sequence is 18 residues long. In germline, CDR1 is SGHRS, CDR2 YFSETQ. CDR3: CASSLWSTSGGVYNEQFF. Written as DNA, the CDR3 is TGCGCCAGCAGCTTATGGTCGACTAGCGGGGGGGTATACAATGAGCAGTTCTTC.

This chain links TRBV3-1 (or the pseudogene TRBV3-2) with TRBJ1-2, with TRBD1 as a possible D gene (6 bases). V was clipped by 5 bases and J by 7 bases, with 11 bases between them. From germline, CDR1 is LGHDT and CDR2 YNNKEL (reference sequence). The CDR3 has 12 amino acids. The CDR3 region is CASSYDRRGYTF. The CDR3, as DNA: TGTGCCAGCAGCTACGACAGGCGTGGCTACACCTTC.

J is TRBJ1-1 and V is TRBV2; D remains ambiguous. The CDR3 sequence is 13 residues long. Germline CDR1 is SNHLY and CDR2 is FYNNEI. This CDR3 reads CARRVLMNTEAFF. The DNA of the CDR3 is TGTGCTAGACGGGTACTCATGAACACTGAAGCTTTCTTT.

V is TRBV4-2 and J is TRBJ1-1; D unresolved. Germline V gene sequence: CDR1 LGHNA, CDR2 YNFKEQ. Trimming stripped 0 bases from V and 1 base from J, with 6 bases between. The CDR3 contains 14 residues. The CDR3, as DNA: TGTGCCAGCAGCCAAGATGGCAGGAACACTGAAGCTTTCTTT. It specifies CASSQDGRNTEAFF.

The chain is built from TRBV3-1 (or the pseudogene TRBV3-2) and TRBJ1-4, with D maybe TRBD1 (5 bases). Deletions cut 3 bases from V and 7 bases from J, with 12 bases between. The germline V gene encodes CDR1 LGHDT and CDR2 YNNKEL (reference sequence). The CDR3 spans 14 residues. CDR3 residues: CASSQVGQGEKLFF. The CDR3 nucleotides read TGTGCCAGCAGCCAGGTGGGGCAGGGTGAAAAACTGTTTTTT.

This chain connects TRBV27 to TRBJ1-6; 8 bases agree with TRBD1. V lost 7 bases, J lost 8 bases, and 10 bases stayed unmatched. Germline CDR1 MNHEY, CDR2 SMNVEV (reference sequence). The CDR3 contains 15 residues. CDR3 protein: CASKGPGGLYSPLHF. The CDR3 DNA reads as TGTGCCAGCAAAGGGCCAGGGGGCCTTTATTCACCCCTCCACTTT.

The rearrangement joins TRBV7-8 to TRBJ1-2, with 7 bases matching TRBD1. Germline lookup yields CDR1 SGHVS and CDR2 FQNEAQ. The CDR3 covers 14 residues. J gave up 4 bases and V 4 bases, and 6 bases lay outside the gene matches. The CDR3 spells CASSSSDRVYGYTF. The CDR3 nucleotides are TGTGCCAGCAGCTCGAGTGACAGGGTCTATGGCTACACCTTC.

The V and J genes are TRBV7-8 and TRBJ2-1; D possibly corresponds to TRBD2 (5 bases). The germline V gene encodes CDR1 SGHVS and CDR2 FQNEAQ. Trimming took off 1 base at V and 5 bases at J, with 6 bases between the two ends. The CDR3 has 13 amino acids. In nucleotides, the CDR3 is TGTGCCAGCAGCTTAGTCGGGGACAATGAGCAGTTCTTC. Its translation is CASSLVGDNEQFF.